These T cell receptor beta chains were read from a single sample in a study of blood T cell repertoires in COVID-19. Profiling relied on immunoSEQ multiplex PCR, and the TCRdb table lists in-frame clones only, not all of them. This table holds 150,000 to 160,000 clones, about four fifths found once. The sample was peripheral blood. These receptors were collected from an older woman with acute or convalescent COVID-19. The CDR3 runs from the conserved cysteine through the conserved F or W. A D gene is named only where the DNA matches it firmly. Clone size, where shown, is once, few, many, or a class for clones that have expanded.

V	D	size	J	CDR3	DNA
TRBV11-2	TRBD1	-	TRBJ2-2	CASSTGGLNTGELFF	TGTGCCAGCAGTACAGGGGGCTTAAACACCGGGGAGCTGTTTTTT
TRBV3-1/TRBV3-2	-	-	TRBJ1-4	CASSPTVAEKLFF	TGTGCCAGCAGCCCGACTGTAGCCGAAAAACTGTTTTTT
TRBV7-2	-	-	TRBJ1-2	CASRLPGNTNYGYTF	TGTGCCAGCAGACTACCAGGGAACACTAACTATGGCTACACCTTC
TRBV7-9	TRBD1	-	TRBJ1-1	CASSSGTGRTEAFF	TGTGCCAGCAGTTCCGGGACAGGGCGCACTGAAGCTTTCTTT
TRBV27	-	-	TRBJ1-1	CASRAQGYRGNTEAFF	TGTGCCAGCAGGGCGCAGGGATATAGGGGGAACACTGAAGCTTTCTTT
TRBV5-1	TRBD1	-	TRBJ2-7	CASRQGSTGHEQYF	TGCGCCAGCAGACAAGGATCGACAGGGCACGAGCAGTACTTC
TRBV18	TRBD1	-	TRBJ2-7	CASSGSGTGGEEQYF	TGTGCCAGCTCAGGCTCCGGGACAGGGGGCGAAGAGCAGTACTTC
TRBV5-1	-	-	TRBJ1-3	CASSLGPGNTIYF	TGCGCCAGCAGCTTGGGGCCGGGAAACACCATATATTTT
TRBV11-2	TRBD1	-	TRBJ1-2	CASSQGEYGYTF	TGTGCCAGCAGCCAGGGGGAGTATGGCTACACCTTC
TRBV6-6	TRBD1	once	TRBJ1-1	CASSSPGTGNTEAFF	TGTGCCAGCAGTTCCCCCGGGACAGGGAACACTGAAGCTTTCTTT
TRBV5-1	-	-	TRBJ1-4	CASSLQTTNEKLFF	TGCGCCAGCAGCCTACAGACAACTAATGAAAAACTGTTTTTT
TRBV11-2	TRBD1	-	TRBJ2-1	CASSLGGTGGNEQFF	TGTGCCAGCAGCTTGGGCGGGACAGGGGGGAATGAGCAGTTCTTC
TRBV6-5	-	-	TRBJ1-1	CASSSDTGWTEAFF	TGTGCCAGCAGTTCCGACACAGGGTGGACTGAAGCTTTCTTT
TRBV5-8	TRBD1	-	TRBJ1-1	CASRLGQFTEAFF	TGTGCCAGCAGGCTGGGACAGTTCACTGAAGCTTTCTTT
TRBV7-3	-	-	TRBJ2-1	CASSLAGNNEQFF	TGTGCCAGCAGCCTTGCAGGGAACAATGAGCAGTTCTTC
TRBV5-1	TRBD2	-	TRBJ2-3	CASSQGLAGGSTDTQYF	TGCGCCAGCAGCCAGGGACTAGCGGGGGGTAGCACAGATACGCAGTATTTT
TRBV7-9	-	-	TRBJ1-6	CACRAPGVSSPLHF	TGTGCCTGCCGCGCCCCAGGGGTTTCTTCACCCCTCCACTTT
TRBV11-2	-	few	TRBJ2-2	CASSLTGRNTGELFF	TGTGCCAGCAGCTTGACAGGCCGGAACACCGGGGAGCTGTTTTTT
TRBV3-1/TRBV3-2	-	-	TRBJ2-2	CASSQDQGTNTGELFF	TGTGCCAGCAGCCAAGATCAGGGTACGAACACCGGGGAGCTGTTTTTT
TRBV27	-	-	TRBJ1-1	CASSLSRVDTEAFF	TGTGCCAGCAGTTTATCCAGGGTGGACACTGAAGCTTTCTTT
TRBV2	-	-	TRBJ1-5	CASSTQGQQPQHF	TGTGCCAGCAGTACTCAGGGGCAGCAGCCCCAGCATTTT
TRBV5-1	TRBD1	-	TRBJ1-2	CASSNGDRVDGYTF	TGCGCCAGCAGTAACGGTGACAGGGTAGATGGCTACACCTTC
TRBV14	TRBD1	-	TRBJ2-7	CASSQGTGGLHEQYF	TGTGCCAGCAGCCAAGGGACAGGGGGGCTCCACGAGCAGTACTTC
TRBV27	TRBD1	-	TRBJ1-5	CASRPGGSSNQPQHF	TGTGCCAGCAGACCAGGGGGTTCCAGCAATCAGCCCCAGCATTTT
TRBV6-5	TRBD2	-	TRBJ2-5	CASSYSGGGNQETQYF	TGTGCCAGCAGTTACTCGGGCGGGGGGAACCAAGAGACCCAGTACTTC
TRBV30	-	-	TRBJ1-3	CAWSPLPTGGNTIYF	TGTGCCTGGAGCCCCCTCCCGACGGGGGGAAACACCATATATTTT
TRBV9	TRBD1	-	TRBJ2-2	CASDRGSDTGELFF	TGTGCCAGCGACAGGGGGAGTGATACCGGGGAGCTGTTTTTT
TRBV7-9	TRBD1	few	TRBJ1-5	CARWDRGLPPNQPQHF	TGTGCCAGGTGGGACAGGGGGCTACCGCCCAATCAGCCCCAGCATTTT
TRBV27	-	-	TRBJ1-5	CASSSGYSNQPQHF	TGTGCCAGCAGTTCCGGTTATAGCAATCAGCCCCAGCATTTT